The 29 T cell receptor beta chains reported below all come from one sample, sequenced in a study of cytomegalovirus exposure and HLA in healthy donors. 13 Jbeta primers and 60 Vbeta primers were used for the PCR. The method was immunoSEQ multiplex PCR; TCRdb's version includes in-frame clones alone and lacks a portion of them. The sample has around 130,000 clones; roughly 77% are singletons. Sequenced sample: PBMCs. These receptors were collected from a man between 35 and 55 years old in good health and CMV-seronegative.

J is TRBJ2-1 and V is TRBV19, with 10 nucleotides matching TRBD1. This CDR3 is 15 amino acids long. The trim removed 7 bases at V and 6 bases at J, leaving 9 bases unmatched. Germline assignment: CDR1 LNHDA and CDR2 SQIVND (reference sequence). This CDR3 reads CASIRTGGSSNEQFF. The CDR3 DNA reads TGTGCCAGTATTCGGACAGGGGGAAGTAGCAATGAGCAGTTCTTC.

V and J are TRBV5-1 and TRBJ1-2, with 8 positions matching TRBD1. The CDR3 is 13 residues long. Trimming removed 6 bases from V and 12 bases from J; junction bases left unmatched: 13. Per the germline V gene, CDR1 is SGHRS and CDR2 is YFSETQ. CDR3 sequence reads: CASNPGGPYEHTF. CDR3 nucleotides: TGCGCCAGCAACCCAGGGGGCCCCTACGAACACACCTTC.

The gene calls are TRBV19 and TRBJ1-5; D call uncertain. The germline V gene has CDR1 LNHDA and CDR2 SQIVND (reference sequence). This CDR3 spans 15 amino acids. Trimming removed 6 bases at V and 4 bases at J, with 16 bases between. CDR3 in amino acids: CASRNGPVLNQPQHF. The CDR3 nucleotides read TGTGCCAGTAGAAATGGGCCAGTCCTTAATCAGCCCCAGCATTTT.

This clone showed up just once. This sequence joins TRBV4-3 and TRBJ2-7; D unclear. Trimming took 1 base from V and 2 from J, leaving 12 bases between them. Germline V lookup: CDR1 LGHNA, CDR2 YSLEER. This CDR3 is built from 15 residues. The CDR3 region is CASSQAPTETYEQYF. The CDR3 DNA is TGCGCCAGCAGCCAAGCTCCGACTGAGACCTACGAGCAGTACTTC.

The V gene is TRBV19, the J gene TRBJ1-2; 7 nucleotides line up with TRBD1. Germline CDR1 LNHDA, CDR2 SQIVND (reference sequence). The CDR3 spans 16 residues. Trimming cost V 3 bases and J 1 base; bases outside gene matches: 8. CDR3 in DNA: TGTGCCAGTAGTATGCCAACAGGGGCGCATAACTATGGCTACACCTTC. It specifies CASSMPTGAHNYGYTF.

V usage is TRBV30 and J usage is TRBJ2-2; 13 nucleotides match TRBD2. In germline, CDR1 is GTSNPN, CDR2 SVGIG (reference sequence). The J segment lost 5 bases and the V segment lost 1 base, leaving 1 base of the junction unmatched. The CDR3 totals 15 residues. The CDR3 DNA reads TGTGCCTGGAGTGGGACTAGCGGGAGTACCGGGGAGCTGTTTTTT. This translates into CAWSGTSGSTGELFF.

The chain recombines TRBV7-2 with TRBJ1-1; D is possibly TRBD1 (6 bases). Trimming shortened V by 0 bases and J by 6 bases, and 11 bases separated the two germline ends. Germline CDR1 reads SGHTA; CDR2 reads FQGNSA. The CDR3 extends over 14 amino acids. The CDR3 DNA reads as TGTGCCAGCAGCTTAGCACAGGGTATCTCTGAAGCTTTCTTT. It encodes CASSLAQGISEAFF.

The genes are TRBV6-1 and TRBJ1-5; D gene ambiguous. The CDR3 consists of 13 residues. V lost 3 bases and J lost 1, with 4 bases in between. CDR1 is MNHNS, CDR2 SASEGT, per germline. Written as DNA, the CDR3 is TGTGCCAGCAGTGAGGCCAGCAATCAGCCCCAGCATTTT. It encodes CASSEASNQPQHF.

There are a few counts of this clone. The chain links TRBV5-5 to TRBJ2-7, with a weak D call TRBD2 (6 bases). V gave up 4 bases and J gave up 3 bases, with 17 bases separating them. Germline CDR1 SGHKS, CDR2 YYEKEE (reference sequence). CDR3 length: 15 amino acids. The CDR3 DNA reads TGTGCCAGCAGCCTACAGTGGGGGGACGGCTACGAGCAGTACTTC. Translated, it gives CASSLQWGDGYEQYF.

The chain joins TRBV6-5 to TRBJ1-6; 7 bases map to TRBD1. The V gene end was trimmed by 2 bases and the J gene end by 6 bases; junction bases not matched to a gene: 4. Germline V CDR1 and CDR2: MNHEY, SVGAGI. CDR3 length equals 15 residues. The chain's CDR3 is CASSYTDRANSPLHF. CDR3 bases: TGTGCCAGCAGTTACACTGACAGGGCTAATTCACCCCTCCACTTT.

A remark on this clone: The germline gene is not matched at one end of the junction; a read error may be the cause. The rearrangement uses TRBV19 and TRBJ2-7; 7 bases line up with TRBD2. Germline CDR1 and CDR2: LNHDA and SQIVND (reference sequence). This CDR3 contains 12 residues. CDR3 in DNA: TGTGCCAGTAGTAACTCCGGGACTAATATCGTCTTC. Encoded protein: CASSNSGTNIVF. Full variable domain (missing parts from reference TRBV19 and TRBJ2-7): DGGITQSPKYLFRKEGQNVTLSCEQNLNHDAMYWYRQDPGQGLRLIYYSQIVNDFQKGDIAEGYSVSREKKESFPLTVTSAQKNPTAFYLCASSNSGTNIVFGPGTRLTVT.

The chain has TRBV5-4 and TRBJ2-5; possible D gene TRBD2, 5 bases. CDR1 and CDR2 from the germline V gene are SGHNT and YYREEE (reference sequence). This CDR3 spans 16 amino acids. V was pared by 0 bases and J by 2 bases, with 14 bases between. The CDR3 loop reads CASSLVGGPLQETQYF. The CDR3 DNA sequence: TGTGCCAGCAGCTTGGTGGGCGGGCCGTTACAAGAGACCCAGTACTTC. The variable domain in full, completed from reference TRBV5-4 and TRBJ2-5, reads ETGVTQSPTHLIKTRGQQVTLRCSSQSGHNTVSWYQQALGQGPQFIFQYYREEENGRGNFPPRFSGLQFPNYSSELNVNALELDDSALYLCASSLVGGPLQETQYFGPGTRLLVL.

The chain uses TRBV5-1 and TRBJ2-5, with D perhaps matching TRBD2 (6 bases). The CDR3 is made up of 15 amino acids. CDR1 and CDR2 (germline): SGHRS, YFSETQ. V lost 3 bases to trimming and J lost 1 base, with 13 bases between them. For the CDR3, the DNA is TGCGCCAGCAGCTCAGGAGGGGTATTCCAAGAGACCCAGTACTTC. Amino acids: CASSSGGVFQETQYF. The whole variable domain, filled in from reference TRBV5-1 and TRBJ2-5, reads KAGVTQTPRYLIKTRGQQVTLSCSPISGHRSVSWYQQTPGQGLQFLFEYFSETQRNKGNFPGRFSGRQFSNSRSEMNVSTLELGDSALYLCASSSGGVFQETQYFGPGTRLLVL.

The chain has TRBV15 and TRBJ2-2; no clear D. The CDR3 is made up of 13 amino acids. V shed 0 bases and J shed 5 bases, with 4 bases lying between them. Germline CDR1 and CDR2: LNHNV and YYDKDF (reference sequence). CDR3 amino acids: CATSRDPTGELFF. The CDR3 nucleotides read TGTGCCACCAGCAGAGATCCAACCGGGGAGCTGTTTTTT.

This rearrangement joins TRBV7-2 to TRBJ1-2; perhaps TRBD1 as D (5 bases). Germline assignment: CDR1 SGHTA and CDR2 FQGNSA. The V end lost 5 bases, the J end lost 8 bases, and 21 bases lay between the germline ends. The CDR3 extends over 15 amino acids. The CDR3 DNA sequence: TGTGCCAGCAGCCCGAGCCCGATGGGGGGAAAGGGCTACACCTTC. This translates into CASSPSPMGGKGYTF.

The chain recombines TRBV6-1 with TRBJ2-5; the D is unclear. The CDR3 is 15 residues long. The germline V and J ends were trimmed by 0 bases and 5 bases, with 13 bases remaining between them. Germline values: CDR1 MNHNS, CDR2 SASEGT. The CDR3 loop is CASSEAPGIGETQYF. The CDR3 nucleotides read TGTGCCAGCAGTGAAGCCCCGGGTATCGGGGAGACCCAGTACTTC.

DNA for the CDR3: TGCGCCAGCAGCTTGGGGGGTACAGGGACCGGCTACACCTTC. Residues: CASSLGGTGTGYTF. The chain combines TRBV5-1 with TRBJ1-2; a possible D gene is TRBD1 (6 bases). The CDR3 is 14 residues long. Germline CDR1 SGHRS, CDR2 YFSETQ. V was shortened by 0 bases and J by 8 bases, with 14 bases between the two germline ends.

This clone was detected only once. The chain has TRBV27 and TRBJ2-7; D gene uncertain. CDR3 size: 14 residues. V dropped 4 bases and J dropped 2 bases, with 12 bases sitting between them. The germline V gene encodes CDR1 MNHEY and CDR2 SMNVEV (reference sequence). CDR3 residues: CASSSPDQAYEQYF. CDR3 nucleotides: TGTGCCAGCAGTTCTCCAGATCAGGCCTACGAGCAGTACTTC.

This clone was counted once. This sequence joins TRBV5-1 and TRBJ2-5; D may be TRBD2 (6 bases). V was shortened by 1 base and J by 0 bases, with 19 bases between the two germline ends. Germline CDR1 and CDR2: SGHRS and YFSETQ. The CDR3 has 18 amino acids. CDR3 DNA: TGCGCCAGCAGCTTGTTCGGGACTCCGGGAAGTTACCAAGAGACCCAGTACTTC. Amino acids: CASSLFGTPGSYQETQYF.

The chain is built from TRBV5-4 and TRBJ2-7; 12 nucleotides match TRBD2. V lost 3 bases to trimming and J lost 3 bases; unmatched junction nucleotides: 4. The CDR3 sequence is 15 residues long. Germline CDR1 and CDR2: SGHNT and YYREEE (reference sequence). CDR3 loop: CASSSATSGGYEQYF. The CDR3 DNA is TGTGCCAGCAGCTCGGCGACTAGCGGGGGCTACGAGCAGTACTTC.

The chain carries TRBV30 and TRBJ2-6; D may be TRBD1 (5 bases). Germline V gene lookup returns CDR1 GTSNPN and CDR2 SVGIG (reference sequence). The CDR3 is 14 residues long. CDR3 protein: CAVSRVSGANVLTF. CDR3 DNA sequence: TGTGCTGTATCCAGGGTGTCTGGGGCCAACGTCCTGACTTTC. The full variable domain, its missing parts supplied by reference TRBV30 and TRBJ2-6, is SQTIHQWPATLVQPVGSPLSLECTVEGTSNPNLYWYRQAAGRGLQLLFYSVGIGQISSEVPQNLSASRPQDRQFILSSKKLLLSDSGFYLCAVSRVSGANVLTFGAGSRLTVL.

The gene calls are TRBV7-9 and TRBJ1-1, with a tentative D call TRBD1 (5 bases). V lost 5 bases to trimming and J lost 0 bases, with 22 bases between them. The CDR3 is 18 residues long. Germline values: CDR1 SEHNR, CDR2 FQNEAQ (reference sequence). This CDR3 is CASSPLVFRRGMNTEAFF. Written as DNA, the CDR3 is TGTGCCAGCAGCCCGCTAGTCTTTCGAAGGGGAATGAACACTGAAGCTTTCTTT.

The chain recombines TRBV5-4 with TRBJ1-1; no firm D call. The CDR3 loop spans 15 amino acids. V lost 3 bases and J 4 bases, leaving 16 bases between the germline ends. CDR1 and CDR2 (germline): SGHNT, YYREEE (reference sequence). Here the CDR3 reads CASSYGVAASTEAFF. The CDR3 nucleotides read TGTGCCAGCAGCTACGGGGTTGCGGCTAGCACTGAAGCTTTCTTT.

The rearrangement joins TRBV29-1 to TRBJ1-2; D perhaps matches TRBD1 (6 bases). V dropped 4 bases and J dropped 3 bases, with 12 bases sitting between them. Germline V lookup: CDR1 SQVTM, CDR2 ANQGSEA. The CDR3 sequence is 13 residues long. The CDR3 protein is CSVGSQGHYGYTF. In DNA form, the CDR3 reads TGCAGCGTTGGGTCACAGGGCCACTATGGCTACACCTTC.

A remark on this clone: Other nucleotide sequences from this sample produce the same CDR3. The chain combines TRBV30 with TRBJ2-7, with D possibly being TRBD2 (5 bases). V dropped 2 bases and J dropped 1 base, with 6 bases sitting between them. Germline V gene data show CDR1 as GTSNPN and CDR2 as SVGIG (reference sequence). This CDR3 has 12 residues. The CDR3 reads CAWSTSSYEQYF. The CDR3 DNA sequence: TGTGCCTGGAGTACTAGTTCCTACGAGCAGTACTTC.

This sequence joins TRBV5-4 and TRBJ2-5; possible D gene TRBD2, 5 bases. This CDR3 region has 15 residues. CDR1 is SGHNT and CDR2 is YYREEE in the germline V gene (reference sequence). V shed 0 bases and J shed 4 bases, with 13 bases lying between them. The CDR3 loop reads CASSLAGIASETQYF. The CDR3 DNA is TGTGCCAGCAGCTTGGCCGGGATAGCCTCAGAGACCCAGTACTTC.

V gene TRBV4-1 combines with J gene TRBJ2-1; 10 bases are a match to TRBD2. CDR1 and CDR2 from the germline V gene are MGHRA and YSYEKL. V lost 1 base to trimming and J lost 8 bases; unmatched junction nucleotides: 5. The CDR3 totals 15 residues. DNA for the CDR3: TGCGCCAGCAGCCAAGCCTCTAGCGGGGGCGATGAGCAGTTCTTC. It is translated as CASSQASSGGDEQFF.

The chain uses TRBV5-1 and TRBJ1-3, with D possibly TRBD1 on 5 matching bases. Germline V lookup: CDR1 SGHRS, CDR2 YFSETQ. CDR3 length: 13 residues. Trimming left V 5 bases short and J 4 bases short, with 10 bases between. The DNA of the CDR3 is TGCGCCAGCAGGGGGCCATCCGGAAACACCATATATTTT. Translation gives CASRGPSGNTIYF.

The chain joins TRBV5-4 to TRBJ2-7; D is ambiguous. This CDR3 comprises 14 residues. Germline CDR1 is SGHNT and CDR2 is YYREEE (reference sequence). V gave up 4 bases and J gave up 1 base, with 12 bases separating them. The CDR3 DNA reads as TGTGCCAGCAGCCCCCGACTGGAATCCTACGAGCAGTACTTC. Translating gives CASSPRLESYEQYF.